The T cell receptor (beta chain) under discussion was sequenced for a study of T-cell reconstitution after alpha-beta-depleted transplantation in children. Unique molecular identifiers tagged the TCRbeta library. TCRdb recomputed calls from the PCR reads with MiXCR, one row per CDR3 protein. The sample holds around 190,000 distinct CDR3 sequences, around 7% seen once. Notes on the study in general: The authors attributed T-cell counts and diversity one year after transplant mostly to newly produced T cells.

This clonotype was detected ten times or more. Antigen: not known. Sequenced here: PBMCs, sampled before TCRalphabeta/CD19-depleted stem cell transplant. This TCR was recovered from a boy younger than 10 with acute lymphoblastic leukemia, due to receive a stem cell transplant.

CDR3 region: CASSPRGQSYGYTF. In DNA, the CDR3 is TGTGCCAGCAGCCCGCGTGGGCAGAGCTATGGCTACACCTTC. The rearrangement joins TRBV12-3 or TRBV12-4 to TRBJ1-2; D is ambiguous. The CDR3 covers 14 residues. V was shortened by 6 bases and J by 4 bases, with 15 bases between the two germline ends.